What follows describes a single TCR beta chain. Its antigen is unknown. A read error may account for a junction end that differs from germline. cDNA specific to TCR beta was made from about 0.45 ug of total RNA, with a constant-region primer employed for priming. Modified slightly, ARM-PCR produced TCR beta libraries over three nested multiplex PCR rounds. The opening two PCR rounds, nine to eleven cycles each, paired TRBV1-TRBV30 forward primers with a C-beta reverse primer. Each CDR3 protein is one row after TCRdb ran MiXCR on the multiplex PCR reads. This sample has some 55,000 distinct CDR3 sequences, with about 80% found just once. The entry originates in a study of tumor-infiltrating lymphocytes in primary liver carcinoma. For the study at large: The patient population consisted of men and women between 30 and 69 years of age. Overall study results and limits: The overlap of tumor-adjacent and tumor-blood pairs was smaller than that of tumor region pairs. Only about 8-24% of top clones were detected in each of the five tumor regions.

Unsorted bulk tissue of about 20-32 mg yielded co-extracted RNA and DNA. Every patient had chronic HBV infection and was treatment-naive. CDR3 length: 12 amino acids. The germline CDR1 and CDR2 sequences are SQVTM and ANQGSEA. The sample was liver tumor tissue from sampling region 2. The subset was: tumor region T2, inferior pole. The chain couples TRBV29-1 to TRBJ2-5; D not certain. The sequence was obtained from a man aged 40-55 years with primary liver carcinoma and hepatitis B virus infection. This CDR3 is CSAEALEKTQYF. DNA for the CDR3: TGCAGCGCTGAGGCTTTGGAGAAGACACAGTACTTC.